The 25 T cell receptor beta chains given below trace back to one sample, sequenced in a study of cytomegalovirus exposure and HLA in healthy donors. Profiling relied on immunoSEQ multiplex PCR, and the TCRdb table lists in-frame clones only, not all of them. The top ten hold approximately 1.1% of the sample, which has 120,000 or so clones, approximately 92% seen once. Sequencing was performed on PBMCs. These receptors all stem from a woman under 30 in good health and CMV-seronegative.

The rearrangement uses TRBV19 and TRBJ2-1, with TRBD2 matching over 10 bases. This CDR3 is built from 14 residues. The germline CDR1 and CDR2 sequences are LNHDA and SQIVND (reference sequence). Unmatched junction bases numbered 12, after V lost 4 bases and J lost 15 bases. CDR3 loop: CASSTYSGRASLFF. CDR3 sequence (DNA): TGTGCCAGTAGTACGTACAGCGGGAGGGCCTCCCTGTTCTTC.

The chain combines TRBV30 with TRBJ1-1; the D gene is possibly TRBD1 (6 bases). Trimming pared 2 bases from V and 11 bases from J, leaving 15 bases between. Germline V gives CDR1 GTSNPN, CDR2 SVGIG (reference sequence). This CDR3 region has 12 residues. The CDR3 coding sequence is TGTGCCTGGAGTCGGGGGGGCGTAAGGGCTTTCTTT. As protein: CAWSRGGVRAFF.

In this sample, this clone turned up once. The rearrangement uses TRBV7-2 and TRBJ2-7, with TRBD2 identical over 9 bases. Germline assignment: CDR1 SGHTA and CDR2 FQGNSA. J lost 5 bases, V lost 5 bases, and 4 bases had no gene match. This CDR3 spans 13 amino acids. The DNA of the CDR3 is TGTGCCAGCAGCCTTATAGCGGGAGACGAGCAGTACTTC. Encoded protein: CASSLIAGDEQYF.

This sequence joins TRBV5-5 and TRBJ2-7, with 8 nucleotides matching TRBD2. J lost 2 bases, V lost 0 bases, and 1 base had no gene match. There are 14 residues in the CDR3. Per the germline V gene, CDR1 is SGHKS and CDR2 is YYEKEE (reference sequence). The CDR3 nucleotides are TGTGCCAGCAGCTTGGGCGGGAGGACCTACGAGCAGTACTTC. Protein product: CASSLGGRTYEQYF. Full variable domain (rest looked up from reference TRBV5-5 and TRBJ2-7): DAGVTQSPTHLIKTRGQQVTLRCSPISGHKSVSWYQQVLGQGPQFIFQYYEKEERGRGNFPDRFSARQFPNYSSELNVNALLLGDSALYLCASSLGGRTYEQYFGPGTRLTVT.

This sequence joins TRBV5-6 and TRBJ1-2; 8 nucleotides align to TRBD1. V lost 4 bases, J lost 13 bases, and 9 bases stayed unmatched. The germline V gene has CDR1 SGHDT and CDR2 YYEEEE. The CDR3 length is 12 residues. The CDR3 sequence is CASSGPDRVGTF. The CDR3 region has the DNA TGTGCCAGCAGCGGGCCGGACAGGGTTGGCACCTTC.

This chain joins TRBV9 and TRBJ2-6; 7 bases match TRBD2. The V gene end was trimmed by 3 bases and the J gene end by 5 bases; junction bases not matched to a gene: 5. CDR1 is SGDLS and CDR2 is YYNGEE in the germline V gene. The CDR3 consists of 15 residues. In DNA form, the CDR3 reads TGTGCCAGCAGCGCCATGAGCGGGAGGGCCAACGTCCTGACTTTC. It yields the protein CASSAMSGRANVLTF.

The chain has TRBV27 and TRBJ2-2; 10 positions agree with TRBD2. Germline CDR1 reads MNHEY; CDR2 reads SMNVEV (reference sequence). The CDR3 is made up of 16 amino acids. V gave up 3 bases and J gave up 8 bases; unmatched junction bases: 9. CDR3 sequence: CASSFLAGVLVGELFF. CDR3 DNA sequence: TGTGCCAGCAGTTTTCTAGCGGGAGTCCTTGTTGGGGAGCTGTTTTTT.

J is TRBJ1-5 and V is TRBV6-1, with a possible D match to TRBD1 (6 bases). CDR1 and CDR2 from the germline V gene are MNHNS and SASEGT. V was pared by 5 bases and J by 7 bases, with 18 bases between. This CDR3 is 15 amino acids long. This CDR3 is CASSRHREARQPQHF. The CDR3 nucleotides read TGTGCCAGCAGTCGTCACAGGGAAGCTCGACAGCCCCAGCATTTT.

Here the CDR3 reads CASSPFTGVPEQFF. The CDR3 DNA reads as TGTGCCAGCAGCCCCTTCACGGGTGTGCCTGAGCAGTTCTTC. The chain combines TRBV14 with TRBJ2-1; D gene uncertain. This CDR3 region has 14 residues. The V gene's germline CDR1 is SGHDN and CDR2 FVKESK. V was clipped by 4 bases and J by 9 bases, with 16 bases between them.

The rearrangement uses TRBV7-2 and TRBJ1-5; 8 nucleotides align to TRBD1. CDR3 length: 14 residues. V was pared by 5 bases and J by 6 bases, with 6 bases of the junction left unmatched. The germline CDR1 and CDR2 sequences are SGHTA and FQGNSA. The CDR3 is CASSSSRGRQPQHF. The CDR3 DNA reads TGTGCCAGCAGCAGCTCCAGGGGGCGTCAGCCCCAGCATTTT.

The J gene is TRBJ2-7, the V gene TRBV29-1; D remains unclear. Germline CDR1 and CDR2: SQVTM and ANQGSEA. V was clipped by 6 bases and J by 5 bases, with 14 bases between them. The CDR3 extends over 12 amino acids. CDR3 in DNA: TGCAGCGTCGAACCCTCTGGCCACGAGCAGTACTTC. This codes for CSVEPSGHEQYF.

This rearrangement joins TRBV4-2 to TRBJ2-1; 10 bases match TRBD2. V lost 3 bases and J lost 5; bases outside the gene matches: 13. This CDR3 region has 18 residues. Germline CDR1 is LGHNA and CDR2 is YNFKEQ. The CDR3 is CASSQGIAGGPLDNEQFF. The CDR3 nucleotides are TGTGCCAGCAGCCAGGGGATAGCGGGGGGCCCTTTGGACAATGAGCAGTTCTTC.

This chain links TRBV7-9 with TRBJ1-5; the match to TRBD1 covers 8 bases. Germline CDR1 reads SEHNR; CDR2 reads FQNEAQ (reference sequence). The CDR3 loop spans 17 amino acids. V lost 5 bases and J lost 9; bases outside the gene matches: 18. As DNA, the CDR3 is TGTGCCAGCAGCCACTTCGCGGTGGGACAGGCCTTCGGGCCCCAGCATTTT. Translated, it gives CASSHFAVGQAFGPQHF. Full variable domain (missing parts from reference TRBV7-9 and TRBJ1-5): DTGVSQNPRHKITKRGQNVTFRCDPISEHNRLYWYRQTLGQGPEFLTYFQNEAQLEKSRLLSDRFSAERPKGSFSTLEIQRTEQGDSAMYLCASSHFAVGQAFGPQHFGDGTRLSIL.

This chain uses TRBV28 with TRBJ2-1; D call uncertain. The V gene lost 7 bases and the J gene lost 10 bases, with 17 bases spanning the gap. The CDR3 runs 13 residues. Germline V gene data show CDR1 as MDHEN and CDR2 as SYDVKM. CDR3 nucleotides: TGTGCCAGCACAAGCGCCCGAAAGAACGAGCAGTTCTTC. This encodes CASTSARKNEQFF.

The chain joins TRBV30 to TRBJ1-6; no clear D gene. CDR1 is GTSNPN, CDR2 SVGIG, per germline (reference sequence). CDR3 length: 16 amino acids. Trimming left V 2 bases short and J 0 bases short, with 11 bases between. This CDR3 reads CAWSQALGSYNSPLHF. The CDR3, as DNA: TGTGCCTGGAGTCAGGCACTTGGCTCCTATAATTCACCCCTCCACTTT.

The chain recombines TRBV2 with TRBJ2-3; 7 positions agree with TRBD1. Germline V gene lookup returns CDR1 SNHLY and CDR2 FYNNEI. Trimming at V came to 6 bases and at J to 1 base, leaving 1 base not matched to a gene. The CDR3 loop spans 13 amino acids. The CDR3 region is CASRGTGTDTQYF. Here the CDR3 DNA reads TGTGCCAGCAGAGGGACAGGCACAGATACGCAGTATTTT.

The V and J genes are TRBV5-4 and TRBJ2-2; 7 nucleotides line up with TRBD2. Trimming cost V 2 bases and J 2 bases; bases outside gene matches: 12. Germline V CDR1 and CDR2: SGHNT, YYREEE (reference sequence). The CDR3 runs 18 residues. The CDR3 spells CASSFGGGDFRNTGELFF. DNA of the CDR3: TGTGCCAGCAGCTTCGGGGGAGGGGACTTTCGAAACACCGGGGAGCTGTTTTTT.

The chain carries TRBV9 and TRBJ2-5; D is uncertain. Germline loops: CDR1 SGDLS, CDR2 YYNGEE. The CDR3 totals 14 residues. Trimming cost V 4 bases and J 1 base, with 11 bases left between them. The CDR3 spells CASSPLSVQETQYF. The CDR3 region has the DNA TGTGCCAGCAGCCCCCTCAGCGTCCAAGAGACCCAGTACTTC. Drawing the rest from reference TRBV9 and TRBJ2-5, the complete variable domain is DSGVTQTPKHLITATGQRVTLRCSPRSGDLSVYWYQQSLDQGLQFLIQYYNGEERAKGNILERFSAQQFPDLHSELNLSSLELGDSALYFCASSPLSVQETQYFGPGTRLLVL.

The genes are TRBV7-9 and TRBJ2-7; tentatively, D is TRBD2 (6 bases). V was clipped by 8 bases and J by 1 base, with 12 bases between them. The V gene's germline CDR1 is SEHNR and CDR2 FQNEAQ (reference sequence). CDR3 length: 13 residues. The CDR3 DNA is TGTGCCAGCGGGAGGCAGGTATCCTACGAGCAGTACGTC. It is translated as CASGRQVSYEQYV.

This chain joins TRBV10-1 and TRBJ2-3; a weak D match, TRBD1 (5 bases). Germline V gene sequence: CDR1 WNHNN, CDR2 SYGVQD (reference sequence). V was cut by 4 bases and J by 5 bases, with 10 bases left in between. The length of the CDR3 is 13 residues. The CDR3 sequence is CASSGQYKDTQYF. In DNA form, the CDR3 reads TGCGCCAGCAGTGGACAGTATAAAGATACGCAGTATTTT.

V usage is TRBV6-5 and J usage is TRBJ1-5; D unclear. The germline V and J ends were trimmed by 6 bases and 4 bases, with 10 bases remaining between them. The CDR3 consists of 13 residues. The germline CDR1 and CDR2 sequences are MNHEY and SVGAGI. The CDR3 loop reads CASSRTGNQPQHF. CDR3 in DNA: TGTGCCAGCAGCCGTACGGGGAATCAGCCCCAGCATTTT.

This sequence joins TRBV11-3 and TRBJ2-1; 9 positions match TRBD2. The ends lost 5 bases at V and 4 bases at J; junction bases unmatched: 6. Germline CDR1 SGHNT, CDR2 YENEEA. This CDR3 has 15 amino acids. The CDR3 loop reads CASSKLAGGYNEQFF. In DNA form, the CDR3 reads TGTGCCAGCAGCAAACTAGCGGGCGGGTACAATGAGCAGTTCTTC.

The J gene is TRBJ2-1, the V gene TRBV4-1; possible D gene TRBD1, 5 bases. V shed 4 bases and J shed 3 bases, with 10 bases lying between them. Germline V CDR1 and CDR2: MGHRA, YSYEKL. This CDR3 is 14 amino acids long. CDR3 DNA: TGCGCCAGCAGCCTCGAGGACAACTACAATGAGCAGTTCTTC. Its protein product is CASSLEDNYNEQFF.

The chain combines TRBV7-2 with TRBJ2-5; the match to TRBD1 covers 7 bases. V was clipped by 3 bases and J by 4 bases; unmatched bases: 2. The CDR3 is 13 residues long. CDR1 and CDR2 (germline): SGHTA, FQGNSA. The CDR3, as DNA: TGTGCCAGCAGCTTCAACAGGGGAGAGACCCAGTACTTC. Protein product: CASSFNRGETQYF.

The V call is TRBV7-9, the J call TRBJ2-3; no firm D call. Trimming stripped 5 bases from V and 3 bases from J, with 3 bases between. CDR1 is SEHNR, CDR2 FQNEAQ, per germline (reference sequence). The CDR3 runs to 11 residues. The CDR3 DNA sequence: TGTGCCAGCAGCCGGACAGATACGCAGTATTTT. Translation: CASSRTDTQYF.